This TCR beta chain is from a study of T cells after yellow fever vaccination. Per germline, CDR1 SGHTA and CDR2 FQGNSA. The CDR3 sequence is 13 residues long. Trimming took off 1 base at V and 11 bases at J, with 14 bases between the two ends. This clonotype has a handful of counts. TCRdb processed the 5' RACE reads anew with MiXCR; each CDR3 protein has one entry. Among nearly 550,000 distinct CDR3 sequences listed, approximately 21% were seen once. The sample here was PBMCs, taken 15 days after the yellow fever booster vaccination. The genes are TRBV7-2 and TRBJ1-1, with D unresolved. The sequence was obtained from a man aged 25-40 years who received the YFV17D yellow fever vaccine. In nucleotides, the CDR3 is TGTGCCAGCAGCTTAGTGGCAGTTTCCCAGGCTTTCTTT. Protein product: CASSLVAVSQAFF.